Below are 24 T cell receptor beta chains sequenced from a single sample in a study of cytomegalovirus exposure and HLA in healthy donors. Some clones are missing from TCRdb's copy, which holds only in-frame ones; the method was immunoSEQ multiplex PCR. The sample records 98,000 or so clones, approximately 94% being singletons. The sample consisted of PBMCs. These receptors all stem from a woman aged 18 to 35 in good health and CMV-seronegative.

This chain connects TRBV11-2 to TRBJ2-7; 15 bases are shared with TRBD2. CDR1 and CDR2 from the germline V gene are SGHAT and FQNNGV. The trim removed 4 bases at V and 6 bases at J, leaving 7 bases unmatched. This CDR3 spans 16 amino acids. CDR3 sequence (DNA): TGTGCCAGCAGCTCCGGACTAGCGGGGGGGCAGGGCGAGCAGTACTTC. Translating it yields CASSSGLAGGQGEQYF.

V gene TRBV6-1 combines with J gene TRBJ2-7, with 8 nucleotides matching TRBD2. Germline loops: CDR1 MNHNS, CDR2 SASEGT. The CDR3 consists of 15 residues. V was clipped by 1 base and J by 4 bases; unmatched bases: 6. CDR3 in amino acids: CASSEGSSGLYEQYF. DNA for the CDR3: TGTGCCAGCAGTGAAGGGTCTAGCGGGTTGTACGAGCAGTACTTC.

The rearrangement uses TRBV7-6 and TRBJ2-1; 10 bases align to TRBD1. The CDR3 is 15 amino acids. V lost 4 bases to trimming and J lost 10 bases; unmatched junction nucleotides: 10. Germline V CDR1 and CDR2: SGHVS, FNYEAQ. The CDR3 DNA is TGTGCCAGCAGCTACGGGCCGGGACAGGGGTTAGAGCAGTTCTTC. This codes for CASSYGPGQGLEQFF.

This clone appeared a few times. The J gene is TRBJ1-3, the V gene TRBV14, with D perhaps matching TRBD1 (6 bases). Deletions cut 3 bases from V and 3 bases from J, with 18 bases between. CDR1 SGHDN and CDR2 FVKESK come from the germline V gene. CDR3 size: 17 residues. Here the CDR3 reads CASSQGQPTFHGNTIYF. CDR3 sequence (DNA): TGTGCCAGCAGCCAGGGACAACCAACCTTCCATGGAAACACCATATATTTT.

The CDR3 reads CASSGSGAPWGTQYF. DNA for the CDR3: TGTGCCAGCAGTGGTAGCGGGGCGCCGTGGGGGACCCAGTACTTC. The chain links TRBV6-5 to TRBJ2-5; TRBD2 agrees at 8 bases. V was pared by 5 bases and J by 7 bases, with 12 bases of the junction left unmatched. Germline assignment: CDR1 MNHEY and CDR2 SVGAGI. CDR3 size: 15 residues.

The chain combines TRBV28 with TRBJ2-1; D is perhaps TRBD1 (6 bases). The CDR3 sequence is 22 residues long. V shed 3 bases and J shed 4 bases, with 34 bases lying between them. CDR1 MDHEN and CDR2 SYDVKM come from the germline V gene. DNA of the CDR3: TGTGCCAGCAGTTTTATCCAAGGTCGGTGGCCGGACCGGGACACCCGATACAATGAGCAGTTCTTC. Amino acid sequence: CASSFIQGRWPDRDTRYNEQFF.

The chain is built from TRBV6-6 and TRBJ2-7; D uncertain. The CDR3 is 13 residues long. Trimming removed 7 bases from V and 5 bases from J, with 15 bases in between. The germline CDR1 and CDR2 sequences are MNHNY and SVGAGI (reference sequence). DNA for the CDR3: TGTGCCAGCAATCGTCAGGTAAAGGACGAGCAGTACTTC. As protein: CASNRQVKDEQYF.

The gene calls are TRBV4-2 and TRBJ1-1, with D possibly TRBD1 on 6 matching bases. The ends were cut back, 2 bases at V and 2 bases at J, with 15 bases in the middle. From germline, CDR1 is LGHNA and CDR2 YNFKEQ. CDR3 length: 16 amino acids. The CDR3 loop is CASSQPRRGGNTEAFF. The DNA for the CDR3 is TGTGCCAGCAGCCAACCCAGGAGGGGGGGAAACACTGAAGCTTTCTTT.

The chain links TRBV4-1 to TRBJ1-2; TRBD1 agrees at 7 bases. Germline CDR1 and CDR2: MGHRA and YSYEKL. V was clipped by 5 bases and J by 4 bases; unmatched bases: 16. The CDR3 extends over 17 amino acids. In DNA, the CDR3 is TGCGCCAGCAGCTCCTCGGAAAACAGGGGCGTCGGCTATGGCTACACCTTC. Protein: CASSSSENRGVGYGYTF.

The rearrangement links TRBV9 to TRBJ2-1; perhaps TRBD2 as D (6 bases). The CDR3 sequence is 15 residues long. CDR1 and CDR2 (germline): SGDLS, YYNGEE. Trimming removed 2 bases at V and 2 bases at J, with 11 bases between. This CDR3 is CASSVGRGTYNEQFF. The CDR3 nucleotides are TGTGCCAGCAGCGTCGGACGGGGGACCTACAATGAGCAGTTCTTC.

This chain joins TRBV5-5 and TRBJ1-4, with unresolved D. Germline CDR1 reads SGHKS; CDR2 reads YYEKEE (reference sequence). Trimming pared 0 bases from V and 0 bases from J, leaving 9 bases between. There are 16 residues in the CDR3. Here the CDR3 reads CASSLGAAATNEKLFF. The CDR3 DNA is TGTGCCAGCAGCTTGGGTGCCGCAGCAACTAATGAAAAACTGTTTTTT. The complete variable domain, with remaining parts taken from reference TRBV5-5 and TRBJ1-4, reads DAGVTQSPTHLIKTRGQQVTLRCSPISGHKSVSWYQQVLGQGPQFIFQYYEKEERGRGNFPDRFSARQFPNYSSELNVNALLLGDSALYLCASSLGAAATNEKLFFGSGTQLSVL.

This chain links TRBV18 with TRBJ2-3, with TRBD1 as a possible D gene (5 bases). The V and J ends lost 5 bases and 4 bases respectively, with 10 bases between them. CDR1 is KGHSH, CDR2 LQKENI, per germline. CDR3 length: 13 residues. CDR3 nucleotide sequence: TGTGCCAGCTCATTTCAGGGCGCAGATACGCAGTATTTT. This gives the protein CASSFQGADTQYF.

The chain joins TRBV2 to TRBJ1-6; D remains ambiguous. The V end lost 10 bases, the J end lost 5 bases, and 15 bases lay between the germline ends. CDR1 is SNHLY and CDR2 is FYNNEI in the germline V gene. This CDR3 has 14 amino acids. In DNA form, the CDR3 reads TGTGCCACCGACGGAACCCGGGATAATTCACCCCTCCACTTT. Translation gives CATDGTRDNSPLHF.

CDR3 sequence reads: CASSQDAGSYEQYF. Written as DNA, the CDR3 is TGCGCCAGCAGCCAAGATGCGGGCAGCTACGAGCAGTACTTC. V gene TRBV4-3 combines with J gene TRBJ2-5; D possibly corresponds to TRBD2 (5 bases). The last part of the DNA fits TRBJ2-7 better; the J call may be wrong. Germline V gives CDR1 LGHNA, CDR2 YSLEER. The CDR3 sequence is 14 residues long.

The chain uses TRBV4-3 and TRBJ2-1; 9 positions agree with TRBD2. With 1 base clipped from V and 8 bases from J, the junction kept 9 bases outside the gene matches. Germline V CDR1 and CDR2: LGHNA, YSLEER. This CDR3 is built from 16 residues. This CDR3 reads CASSQVASGGQDEQFF. CDR3 DNA: TGCGCCAGCAGCCAAGTAGCGAGCGGGGGGCAGGATGAGCAGTTCTTC.

This chain links TRBV25-1 with TRBJ2-1; no clear D. From germline, CDR1 is MGHDK and CDR2 SYGVNS. The CDR3 is 14 residues long. Trimming stripped 5 bases from V and 4 bases from J, with 12 bases between. The CDR3 nucleotides read TGTGCCAGCAGTCCGCACCTTAGATACAATGAGCAGTTCTTC. Residues: CASSPHLRYNEQFF.

The V and J genes are TRBV5-6 and TRBJ2-2; the match to TRBD2 covers 7 bases. The junction had 5 bases not matched to a gene; V was cut back by 5 bases and J by 4 bases. CDR3 length equals 14 residues. Germline CDR1 SGHDT, CDR2 YYEEEE. The CDR3 protein is CASSYERGTGELFF. CDR3 DNA sequence: TGTGCCAGCAGTTACGAGCGGGGCACCGGGGAGCTGTTTTTT.

The V and J genes are TRBV6-5 and TRBJ1-5, with 7 positions matching TRBD1. CDR3 length equals 14 residues. The V gene end was trimmed by 4 bases and the J gene end by 9 bases; junction bases not matched to a gene: 9. Germline V gene data show CDR1 as MNHEY and CDR2 as SVGAGI. CDR3 bases: TGTGCCAGCAGTTCGGGGGACAGCTCTCGGCCCCAGCATTTT. Translated, it gives CASSSGDSSRPQHF.

This chain joins TRBV4-1 and TRBJ1-2; the match to TRBD1 covers 7 bases. CDR1 is MGHRA, CDR2 YSYEKL, per germline. There are 17 residues in the CDR3. V lost 2 bases, J lost 5 bases, and 14 bases stayed unmatched. The DNA for the CDR3 is TGCGCCAGCAGCCAATGGTTAGGGGGCGCGGTTGAGTATGGCTACACCTTC. This codes for CASSQWLGGAVEYGYTF.

V gene TRBV2 combines with J gene TRBJ1-5, with D unclear. The germline gives CDR1 SNHLY, CDR2 FYNNEI. This CDR3 has 11 amino acids. Trimming pared 8 bases from V and 10 bases from J, leaving 12 bases between. The chain's CDR3 is CASGELSPQHF. CDR3 coding DNA: TGTGCCAGCGGGGAGTTATCCCCCCAGCATTTT.

This clone was recorded only once. CDR3 sequence: CASTLGGGWRHNSPLHF. The DNA for the CDR3 is TGTGCCAGCACCCTGGGGGGAGGGTGGCGGCATAATTCACCCCTCCACTTT. This chain joins TRBV28 and TRBJ1-6, with D possibly being TRBD1 (5 bases). V was clipped by 7 bases and J by 5 bases, with 21 bases between them. The CDR3 loop spans 17 amino acids. Germline CDR1 reads MDHEN; CDR2 reads SYDVKM.

This chain joins TRBV5-4 and TRBJ1-2; weak D call: TRBD1 (5 bases). Per the germline V gene, CDR1 is SGHNT and CDR2 is YYREEE (reference sequence). Trimming left V 0 bases short and J 8 bases short, with 17 bases between. The CDR3 length is 15 residues. CDR3 nucleotides: TGTGCCAGCAGCTTGGTAGGAGCCGCGGGGGAGGGCTACACCTTC. Amino acid sequence: CASSLVGAAGEGYTF.

Only one count was recorded for this clone. This chain connects TRBV7-9 to TRBJ1-1, with 7 bases fitting TRBD1. This CDR3 comprises 15 residues. J lost 0 bases, V lost 4 bases, and 5 bases had no gene match. The germline V gene has CDR1 SEHNR and CDR2 FQNEAQ (reference sequence). CDR3 DNA sequence: TGTGCCAGCAGCTCGCCGGGACAGTTGAACACTGAAGCTTTCTTT. Translating gives CASSSPGQLNTEAFF.

The V gene is TRBV5-4, the J gene TRBJ2-1; a possible D gene is TRBD2 (6 bases). The V gene lost 1 base and the J gene lost 15 bases, with 17 bases spanning the gap. The CDR3 totals 13 residues. Germline V gene data show CDR1 as SGHNT and CDR2 as YYREEE (reference sequence). CDR3 sequence (DNA): TGTGCCAGCAGCTTGATGGACTATCTTTTGTGGTTCTTC. The encoded protein is CASSLMDYLLWFF.